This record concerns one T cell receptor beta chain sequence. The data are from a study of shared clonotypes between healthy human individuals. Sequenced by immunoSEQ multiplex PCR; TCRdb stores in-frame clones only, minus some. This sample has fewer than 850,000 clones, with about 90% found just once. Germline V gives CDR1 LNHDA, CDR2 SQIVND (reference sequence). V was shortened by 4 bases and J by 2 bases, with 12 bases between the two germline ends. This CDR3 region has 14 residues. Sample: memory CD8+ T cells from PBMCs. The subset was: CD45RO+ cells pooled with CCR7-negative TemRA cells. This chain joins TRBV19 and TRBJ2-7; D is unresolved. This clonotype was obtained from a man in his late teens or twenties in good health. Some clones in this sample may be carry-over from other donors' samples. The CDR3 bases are TGTGCCAGTAGTACGTCAAAAGGAGCCTACGAGCAGTACTTC. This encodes CASSTSKGAYEQYF. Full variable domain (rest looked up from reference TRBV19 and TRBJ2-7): DGGITQSPKYLFRKEGQNVTLSCEQNLNHDAMYWYRQDPGQGLRLIYYSQIVNDFQKGDIAEGYSVSREKKESFPLTVTSAQKNPTAFYLCASSTSKGAYEQYFGPGTRLTVT.